One sample yielded the 22 T cell receptor beta chains listed below, sequenced in a study of cytomegalovirus exposure and HLA in healthy donors. The PCR made use of 60 Vbeta and 13 Jbeta primers. The method was immunoSEQ multiplex PCR; TCRdb's version includes in-frame clones alone and lacks a portion of them. This sample yields hundreds of thousands of clones, of which over 60% are seen a single time; approximately 2% belongs to the top ten. The sample comprised PBMCs. The receptors derive from a male donor in good health and CMV-seronegative.

The chain employs TRBV27 and TRBJ2-2, with a tentative D call TRBD2 (6 bases). The CDR3 runs 14 residues. The V end was cut by 9 bases, the J end by 2 bases, with 13 bases between. Looked up from germline, CDR1 is MNHEY and CDR2 is SMNVEV (reference sequence). In DNA form, the CDR3 reads TGTGCCAGACCGGGAGCAAGAAACACCGGGGAGCTGTTTTTT. It codes for CARPGARNTGELFF.

This chain joins TRBV7-9 and TRBJ2-7, with D perhaps TRBD1 (6 bases). With 5 bases removed from V and 4 bases from J, the gap between germline ends came to 18 bases. The CDR3 loop spans 15 amino acids. Germline CDR1 and CDR2: SEHNR and FQNEAQ (reference sequence). The CDR3 here is CASSLYRDTGYEQYF. DNA for the CDR3: TGTGCCAGCAGCCTTTACCGGGACACAGGTTACGAGCAGTACTTC.

The V and J genes are TRBV7-3 and TRBJ2-5, with TRBD1 as a possible D gene (6 bases). This CDR3 is built from 13 residues. Germline loops: CDR1 SGHTA, CDR2 FQGTGA. Trimming took 3 bases from V and 4 from J, leaving 9 bases between them. Written as DNA, the CDR3 is TGTGCCAGCAGCTTTCGCAGGGGAGAGACCCAGTACTTC. Its translation is CASSFRRGETQYF. Looking up the rest from reference TRBV7-3 and TRBJ2-5 gives the full variable domain: GAGVSQTPSNKVTEKGKYVELRCDPISGHTALYWYRQSLGQGPEFLIYFQGTGAADDSGLPNDRFFAVRPEGSVSTLKIQRTERGDSAVYLCASSFRRGETQYFGPGTRLLVL.

The J gene is TRBJ1-5, the V gene TRBV19; D is unclear. V gave up 2 bases and J gave up 0 bases, with 11 bases separating them. The CDR3 totals 16 residues. Per germline, CDR1 LNHDA and CDR2 SQIVND (reference sequence). CDR3 nucleotide sequence: TGTGCCAGTAGTATACCTGCGGCAACTAGCAATCAGCCCCAGCATTTT. This gives the protein CASSIPAATSNQPQHF. Complete variable domain (other parts from reference TRBV19 and TRBJ1-5): DGGITQSPKYLFRKEGQNVTLSCEQNLNHDAMYWYRQDPGQGLRLIYYSQIVNDFQKGDIAEGYSVSREKKESFPLTVTSAQKNPTAFYLCASSIPAATSNQPQHFGDGTRLSIL.

The chain carries TRBV18 and TRBJ2-5; TRBD1 matches at 12 bases. J lost 5 bases, V lost 2 bases, and 3 bases had no gene match. The CDR3 covers 15 residues. Germline-derived CDR1 and CDR2 are KGHSH and LQKENI. The CDR3 region is CASSPTGTGGETQYF. CDR3 nucleotide sequence: TGTGCCAGCTCACCAACCGGGACAGGGGGCGAGACCCAGTACTTC.

V and J are TRBV27 and TRBJ2-5; no definite D call. The J call could be wrong; TRBJ2-7 is a better fit for the DNA end. This CDR3 has 12 amino acids. CDR1 is MNHEY, CDR2 SMNVEV, per germline (reference sequence). Here the CDR3 reads CASSANSYEQYF. The CDR3 DNA is TGTGCCAGCAGCGCCAACTCCTACGAGCAGTACTTC.

The chain is built from TRBV9 and TRBJ2-5, with TRBD1 identical over 10 bases. There are 16 residues in the CDR3. Germline trimming cut 0 bases from V and 3 bases from J; bases unmatched to any gene: 5. Germline CDR1 SGDLS, CDR2 YYNGEE. CDR3 sequence reads: CASSVVPDRGEETQYF. DNA of the CDR3: TGTGCCAGCAGCGTAGTTCCGGACAGGGGGGAAGAGACCCAGTACTTC. The full variable domain, rest sourced from reference TRBV9 and TRBJ2-5, is DSGVTQTPKHLITATGQRVTLRCSPRSGDLSVYWYQQSLDQGLQFLIQYYNGEERAKGNILERFSAQQFPDLHSELNLSSLELGDSALYFCASSVVPDRGEETQYFGPGTRLLVL.

The chain couples TRBV18 to TRBJ1-2, with 7 bases aligning to TRBD1. This CDR3 region has 15 residues. Germline V CDR1 and CDR2: KGHSH, LQKENI. J lost 2 bases, V lost 2 bases, and 5 bases had no gene match. This CDR3 reads CASSPRTGQNYGYTF. The DNA of the CDR3 is TGTGCCAGCTCACCAAGAACGGGACAGAACTATGGCTACACCTTC.

J is TRBJ1-1 and V is TRBV7-9; D ambiguous. This CDR3 region has 12 residues. Germline V gives CDR1 SEHNR, CDR2 FQNEAQ (reference sequence). Trimming removed 6 bases from V and 6 bases from J, with 11 bases in between. The CDR3 sequence is CASRLEQSEAFF. CDR3 DNA: TGTGCCAGCAGACTTGAACAGTCTGAAGCTTTCTTT.

This clone was counted a single time. The gene calls are TRBV27 and TRBJ2-3; the D gene is possibly TRBD2 (6 bases). The germline CDR1 and CDR2 sequences are MNHEY and SMNVEV (reference sequence). V dropped 6 bases and J dropped 0 bases, with 19 bases sitting between them. The CDR3 spans 17 residues. Written as DNA, the CDR3 is TGTGCCAGCAGCGAATCAGGCCTGGGGACTAGCACAGATACGCAGTATTTT. Amino acid sequence: CASSESGLGTSTDTQYF.

In DNA form, the CDR3 reads TGCGCCAGCAGCCAAGGGCCGGGGAGGACTGAAGCTTTCTTT. Its translation: CASSQGPGRTEAFF. V gene TRBV4-1 combines with J gene TRBJ1-1; D is unresolved. Germline V lookup: CDR1 MGHRA, CDR2 YSYEKL. The V and J ends lost 1 base and 5 bases respectively, with 11 bases between them. This CDR3 has 14 residues.

V gene TRBV27 combines with J gene TRBJ2-2; 11 bases match TRBD2. The CDR3 length is 16 residues. From germline, CDR1 is MNHEY and CDR2 SMNVEV (reference sequence). The trim removed 6 bases at V and 2 bases at J, leaving 5 bases unmatched. The CDR3 protein is CASRLLAGANTGELFF. Written as DNA, the CDR3 is TGTGCCAGCAGACTACTAGCGGGAGCAAACACCGGGGAGCTGTTTTTT.

The CDR3 region has the DNA TGTGCCAGCAGTTCCGGGACAGGGGGTGAAAAACTGTTTTTT. Its protein product is CASSSGTGGEKLFF. The rearrangement uses TRBV27 and TRBJ1-4, with 11 positions matching TRBD1. Germline assignment: CDR1 MNHEY and CDR2 SMNVEV (reference sequence). CDR3 size: 14 residues. After removal of 4 bases from V and 7 bases from J, the junction contained 2 bases not matched to a gene. Looking up the rest from reference TRBV27 and TRBJ1-4 gives the full variable domain: EAQVTQNPRYLITVTGKKLTVTCSQNMNHEYMSWYRQDPGLGLRQIYYSMNVEVTDKGDVPEGYKVSRKEKRNFPLILESPSPNQTSLYFCASSSGTGGEKLFFGSGTQLSVL.

This clone was counted once. The rearrangement joins TRBV25-1 to TRBJ1-2; TRBD1 matches at 8 bases. The CDR3 runs 16 residues. CDR1 is MGHDK and CDR2 is SYGVNS in the germline V gene. V lost 4 bases, J lost 0 bases, and 7 bases stayed unmatched. CDR3 coding DNA: TGTGCCAGCAGTGTGCCGGGACAGGCGACTAACTATGGCTACACCTTC. This encodes CASSVPGQATNYGYTF.

The chain recombines TRBV7-9 with TRBJ2-5; D is possibly TRBD2 (7 bases). CDR3 length equals 17 residues. Trimming removed 0 bases at V and 4 bases at J, with 18 bases between. Looked up from germline, CDR1 is SEHNR and CDR2 is FQNEAQ (reference sequence). The CDR3 sequence: CASSLAGGQGARETQYF. CDR3 in DNA: TGTGCCAGCAGCTTAGCGGGGGGGCAGGGAGCGAGAGAGACCCAGTACTTC.

V usage is TRBV13 and J usage is TRBJ2-1, with D possibly matching TRBD2 (6 bases). V was shortened by 0 bases and J by 4 bases, with 10 bases between the two germline ends. Germline-derived CDR1 and CDR2 are PRHDT and FYEKMQ (reference sequence). CDR3 length: 15 residues. The CDR3, as DNA: TGTGCCAGCAGCTTAGGCGGGAGAGGATACAATGAGCAGTTCTTC. Translating gives CASSLGGRGYNEQFF.

This clone was observed once. The chain has TRBV14 and TRBJ2-5; TRBD2 matches 7 bases. The J call may not be correct, given that the DNA end is closer to TRBJ2-7. This CDR3 region has 15 residues. Per germline, CDR1 SGHDN and CDR2 FVKESK. This chain's CDR3 is CASSRPELASREQYF. CDR3 coding DNA: TGTGCCAGCAGTCGACCGGAACTAGCGAGTCGCGAGCAGTACTTC.

This clone was seen only once. This chain connects TRBV28 to TRBJ2-1, with TRBD2 identical over 8 bases. The germline gives CDR1 MDHEN, CDR2 SYDVKM. This CDR3 is built from 14 residues. V lost 6 bases, J lost 8 bases, and 9 bases stayed unmatched. The CDR3 nucleotides are TGTGCCAGCAGACTCAGCGGGAGTATCGATGAGCAGTTCTTC. It encodes CASRLSGSIDEQFF.

The chain employs TRBV7-9 and TRBJ1-2; 10 bases line up with TRBD1. Germline CDR1 reads SEHNR; CDR2 reads FQNEAQ (reference sequence). The CDR3 totals 16 residues. The trim removed 1 base at V and 10 bases at J, leaving 12 bases unmatched. The CDR3 here is CASSLVRDRGRIVYTF. CDR3 nucleotide sequence: TGTGCCAGCAGCTTAGTGAGGGACAGGGGAAGAATTGTCTACACCTTC. The full variable domain, rest sourced from reference TRBV7-9 and TRBJ1-2, is DTGVSQNPRHKITKRGQNVTFRCDPISEHNRLYWYRQTLGQGPEFLTYFQNEAQLEKSRLLSDRFSAERPKGSFSTLEIQRTEQGDSAMYLCASSLVRDRGRIVYTFGSGTRLTVV.

The CDR3: CASSYGTSGGTDTQYF. CDR3 sequence (DNA): TGTGCCAGCAGTTACGGGACTAGCGGGGGGACAGATACGCAGTATTTT. The genes are TRBV6-6 and TRBJ2-3; TRBD2 aligns across 15 bases. V trimming: 2 bases; J trimming: 3 bases; junction bases outside the gene matches: 0. Germline assignment: CDR1 MNHNY and CDR2 SVGAGI (reference sequence). The CDR3 is 16 amino acids.

Points on this clone: Other DNA sequences in this sample translate to the same CDR3. This chain's CDR3 is CASSGRGSSYEQYF. The CDR3 bases are TGTGCCAGCAGTGGACGGGGGAGCTCCTACGAGCAGTACTTC. This chain connects TRBV6-5 to TRBJ2-7, with a possible D match to TRBD2 (6 bases). Germline V gives CDR1 MNHEY, CDR2 SVGAGI. There are 14 residues in the CDR3. V was shortened by 5 bases and J by 0 bases, with 11 bases between the two germline ends.

This clone has more than one count but fewer than ten. The chain couples TRBV7-3 to TRBJ2-3, with D possibly matching TRBD1 (5 bases). V was trimmed by 1 base and J by 2 bases, leaving 13 bases between them. The CDR3 consists of 16 residues. The V gene's germline CDR1 is SGHTA and CDR2 FQGTGA. The CDR3 sequence: CASSLMAGLNTDTQYF. In DNA, the CDR3 is TGTGCCAGCAGCTTAATGGCAGGGCTAAACACAGATACGCAGTATTTT. Full variable domain (missing parts from reference TRBV7-3 and TRBJ2-3): GAGVSQTPSNKVTEKGKYVELRCDPISGHTALYWYRQSLGQGPEFLIYFQGTGAADDSGLPNDRFFAVRPEGSVSTLKIQRTERGDSAVYLCASSLMAGLNTDTQYFGPGTRLTVL.